The T cell receptor beta chain under discussion was sequenced for a study of PD-L1 blockade in urothelial cancer (dated by TCRdb to the late 2010s). A note on the overall study: Every patient began therapy in the mid-2010s and was given atezolizumab 1,200 mg intravenously every 3 weeks. About 90% of the 29 patients were males with bladder-origin urothelial cancer, and about 65% of the 29 reported a prior smoking history. Patients had an ECOG performance status of 0 or 1 and had received between 0 and 3 prior chemotherapy regimens. From tumor samples, the median yield was around 1,400 T cells and around 990 unique TCRs, with median clonality of about 0.096 and T cell proportion of around 0.098. An exploratory multi-omic analysis was conducted of the somatic, immune and clinical correlates of response to PD-L1 blockade with atezolizumab in urothelial cancer. Pretreatment tumor samples, along with matched peripheral blood collected serially before and after atezolizumab treatment, underwent TCR sequencing. Progression-free survival longer than 6 months counted as durable clinical benefit, and TCR features were additionally tested against both progression-free and overall survival. In the same patients who had TCR sequencing, pretreatment tumors also underwent whole exome sequencing and RNA sequencing. Some ten patients reached durable clinical benefit, while roughly 22 patients did not. Pretreatment blood TCR-seq was available for about 28 patients, at least one posttreatment blood collection was obtained for around 25 patients, and tumor TCR-seq was available for around 25 patients. Five patients were excluded from tumor TCR analyses because tumors from two patients failed quality control and tumor was unavailable for three patients. Results the study describes overall, beyond this receptor: Because the sample size was small (n = 29) and many of the analyses were exploratory, the results are meant to be hypothesis-generating. The proportion of tumor-infiltrating T lymphocytes was higher in patients with durable benefit (n of about 25, Mann-Whitney p = 0.047). At 3 weeks after the start of treatment, tumor-associated TCR clones in peripheral blood had expanded more in patients with durable benefit (n ≈ 22, p = 0.022). Tumor samples were FFPE, not collected immediately before treatment, and only one sample per patient was used, possibly missing heterogeneity.

Each PCR received spiked-in synthetic TCR analog templates so that absolute template abundance could be estimated from read counts. In FFPE tumors, housekeeping genes were amplified and quantified as a way to estimate usable DNA and compute T cell fraction. TCRbeta CDR3 regions were amplified from genomic DNA with bias-controlled V and J gene primers using the immunoSEQ assay. Sequencing of rearranged TCRbeta segments was performed at approximately 20X coverage. The original pipeline was this. Sequencing errors were corrected by clustering and CDR3s were annotated against IMGT to assign V, D and J genes. Only productive TCRbeta rearrangements were used in downstream analyses, excluding out-of-frame or stop-codon sequences. Clonality was calculated as one minus the Shannon entropy normalized by the log of the number of unique productive sequences. Fisher's exact test with Benjamini-Hochberg correction, using a cutoff of adjusted p below 0.01, was how clones that differed between time points or between blood and tumor were identified. The table was pulled from immuneACCESS by TCRdb, which kept in-frame rearrangements only. Such tables lose some clones; where checked, under half of the loss comes from unresolved V genes, and the rest has no known cause. V and J calls and clone size are as listed in that table; D and trimming were resolved from the DNA. This sample comprises approximately 35,000 clones, roughly 36% of them detected only once. The ten largest account for about 8.9% of the sample.

This specimen's time point label, per the study, means: pretreatment tumor sample. The cohort included 25 to 30 patients with locally advanced or metastatic urothelial carcinoma who were treated at Memorial Sloan Kettering on a trial protocol. All tumor tissue used for sequencing was obtained before atezolizumab dosing. The Qiagen DNeasy Blood extraction kit was used to purify genomic DNA from total PBMCs and tumor samples. This clone was counted once. What antigen it recognizes has not been identified. One base away there is no much larger clone; base qualities are not given. The CDR3, from cysteine to phenylalanine, totals 17 residues. Only CDR3 DNA remains: 51 bases, in frame from the first base. For CDR1 and CDR2, the germline V gene (reference sequence) lists LNHDA and SQIVND. Trimming takes 8 bases from V and 4 bases from J, and the germline ends sit 24 bases apart.

Sequences were derived from tumor tissue, sampled before atezolizumab (anti-PD-L1) treatment. The sequence is built from TRBV19 and TRBJ1-5, with a weak D call of TRBD1 (5 bases match). The origin of this receptor is a man in his sixties with urothelial cancer. The encoded CDR3 is CASAGGVLTAINQPQHF. The sequenced DNA is TGTGCCAGTGCTGGAGGGGTCTTAACAGCGATAAATCAGCCCCAGCATTTT.